The 31 T cell receptor beta chains presented below share a single source sample, sequenced in a study of OX40 agonist ivuxolimab in advanced cancers. Profiled with immunoSEQ multiplex PCR; TCRdb holds only in-frame clones, not every one. The data contain about 49,000 clones, 85% of them singletons. The material was CD4+ or CD8+ T cells sorted from blood, obtained in a trial of the OX40 agonist ivuxolimab. The receptors were gathered from an adult with an advanced solid tumor such as melanoma, head and neck, liver or kidney cancer.

This clone has a single count. The genes are TRBV11-2 and TRBJ2-3; D is uncertain. The germline V and J ends were trimmed by 4 bases and 0 bases, with 5 bases remaining between them. Per germline, CDR1 SGHAT and CDR2 FQNNGV. This CDR3 contains 13 residues. CDR3 bases: TGTGCCAGCAGCTCCTTGAGCACAGATACGCAGTATTTT. Translated, it gives CASSSLSTDTQYF.

This chain links TRBV19 with TRBJ1-1, with D perhaps TRBD1 (5 bases). This CDR3 contains 13 residues. Deletions cut 3 bases from V and 6 bases from J, with 11 bases between. Germline CDR1 and CDR2: LNHDA and SQIVND (reference sequence). CDR3 sequence (DNA): TGTGCCAGTAGTATTGGGGGGAAGGCTGAAGCTTTCTTT. Protein: CASSIGGKAEAFF.

This clone was counted a few times. The chain joins TRBV4-2 to TRBJ2-1; unclear D gene. The CDR3 runs 15 residues. CDR1 and CDR2 (germline): LGHNA, YNFKEQ. Trimming took 1 base from V and 4 from J, leaving 11 bases between them. The CDR3 coding sequence is TGTGCCAGCAGCCAAGGTCAGGTATCTTACAATGAGCAGTTCTTC. Protein product: CASSQGQVSYNEQFF.

CDR3 amino acids: CASSQDRNTEAFF. The CDR3 DNA sequence: TGTGCCAGCAGCCAAGATCGGAACACTGAAGCTTTCTTT. V usage is TRBV7-3 and J usage is TRBJ1-1; D is unclear. V lost 5 bases, J lost 1 base, and 8 bases lay in between. In germline, CDR1 is SGHTA, CDR2 FQGTGA. The CDR3 has 13 amino acids.

This rearrangement joins TRBV2 to TRBJ2-1; maybe TRBD2 (6 bases). V lost 6 bases and J 8 bases, leaving 20 bases between the germline ends. This CDR3 is 15 amino acids long. Germline values: CDR1 SNHLY, CDR2 FYNNEI. The CDR3 DNA follows: TGTGCCAGCAGGGCCGGGGTAGCGGCGGTGGATGAGCAGTTCTTC. It yields the protein CASRAGVAAVDEQFF.

The rearrangement joins TRBV4-1 to TRBJ2-1, with D possibly being TRBD1 (6 bases). Germline-derived CDR1 and CDR2 are MGHRA and YSYEKL. CDR3 length: 15 amino acids. Trimming shortened V by 5 bases and J by 9 bases, and 20 bases separated the two germline ends. The CDR3 region is CASSTGLAGTPEQFF. The CDR3 DNA follows: TGCGCCAGCAGCACAGGGCTTGCCGGAACCCCTGAGCAGTTCTTC.

Only one count was recorded for this clone. The chain is built from TRBV6-5 and TRBJ2-1, with TRBD1 matching over 11 bases. Looked up from germline, CDR1 is MNHEY and CDR2 is SVGAGI. Losses at the gene ends were 2 bases for V and 7 bases for J; bases not matched to a gene: 4. The CDR3 runs 15 residues. This CDR3 is CASSYGTGGMNEQFF. In DNA, the CDR3 is TGTGCCAGCAGTTACGGGACAGGGGGGATGAATGAGCAGTTCTTC.

Here the CDR3 reads CASRAGQGAYNEQFF. The CDR3, as DNA: TGCGCCAGCAGGGCGGGACAGGGGGCCTACAATGAGCAGTTCTTC. The V and J genes are TRBV10-2 and TRBJ2-1; 11 bases line up with TRBD1. The junction had 3 bases not matched to a gene; V was cut back by 6 bases and J by 2 bases. The CDR3 totals 15 residues. Germline CDR1 and CDR2: WSHSY and SAAADI.

V gene TRBV10-3 combines with J gene TRBJ1-1; D might be TRBD1 (5 bases). The CDR3 sequence is 13 residues long. V was shortened by 3 bases and J by 5 bases, with 10 bases between the two germline ends. The V gene's germline CDR1 is ENHRY and CDR2 SYGVKD. The CDR3 loop reads CAISDSGGTEAFF. In DNA form, the CDR3 reads TGTGCCATCAGTGATTCGGGGGGGACTGAAGCTTTCTTT.

The chain recombines TRBV16 with TRBJ1-2, with D possibly matching TRBD1 (6 bases). Trimming took 2 bases from V and 4 from J, leaving 14 bases between them. The length of the CDR3 is 15 residues. The germline gives CDR1 KGHSY, CDR2 FQNENV. The CDR3 loop reads CASSQEGGAGYGYTF. The CDR3 DNA follows: TGTGCCAGCAGCCAAGAAGGGGGGGCAGGCTATGGCTACACCTTC.

This sequence joins TRBV7-9 and TRBJ2-1; no reliable D call. Looked up from germline, CDR1 is SEHNR and CDR2 is FQNEAQ (reference sequence). The V end lost 1 base, the J end lost 3 bases, and 7 bases lay between the germline ends. The CDR3 loop spans 14 amino acids. CDR3 amino acids: CASSLEGNYNEQFF. The CDR3 nucleotides read TGTGCCAGCAGCTTAGAGGGCAACTACAATGAGCAGTTCTTC. Full variable domain (rest looked up from reference TRBV7-9 and TRBJ2-1): DTGVSQNPRHKITKRGQNVTFRCDPISEHNRLYWYRQTLGQGPEFLTYFQNEAQLEKSRLLSDRFSAERPKGSFSTLEIQRTEQGDSAMYLCASSLEGNYNEQFFGPGTRLTVL.

The chain carries TRBV9 and TRBJ2-7; D is unresolved. The CDR3 contains 14 residues. Trimming removed 2 bases from V and 7 bases from J, with 16 bases in between. Germline CDR1 SGDLS, CDR2 YYNGEE. DNA of the CDR3: TGTGCCAGCAGCGTTGGTGGTGACCCTTTGGAGCAGTACTTC. It is translated as CASSVGGDPLEQYF.

The rearrangement joins TRBV19 to TRBJ1-1; the D is unclear. Germline CDR1 LNHDA, CDR2 SQIVND (reference sequence). Trimming removed 2 bases at V and 1 base at J, with 11 bases between. This CDR3 contains 15 residues. The CDR3 reads CASSITGYGNTEAFF. The CDR3 DNA follows: TGTGCCAGTAGTATAACCGGGTACGGGAACACTGAAGCTTTCTTT.

As concerns this clone: One end of the junction does not line up with germline, which may come from a read error. CDR3 sequence (DNA): TGTGCCAGCAGCTACTCATGGGAATGGACTGAAGCTTTCTTT. Protein product: CASSYSWEWTEAFF. The chain couples TRBV6-5 to TRBJ1-1; no clear D. Germline CDR1 MNHEY, CDR2 SVGAGI. This CDR3 has 14 residues.

V and J are TRBV27 and TRBJ2-2, with a possible D match to TRBD1 (6 bases). CDR3 length: 15 residues. V lost 4 bases to trimming and J lost 0 bases, with 9 bases between them. CDR1 and CDR2 from the germline V gene are MNHEY and SMNVEV (reference sequence). DNA for the CDR3: TGTGCCAGCAGTTCCGGGACAACGAACACCGGGGAGCTGTTTTTT. Protein sequence: CASSSGTTNTGELFF.

This chain links TRBV10-1 with TRBJ1-1; the D is unclear. The length of the CDR3 is 13 residues. Germline values: CDR1 WNHNN, CDR2 SYGVQD (reference sequence). Trimming removed 6 bases at V and 6 bases at J, with 14 bases between. The CDR3 DNA follows: TGCGCCAGCAGCTCCACTCGGGGAGCTGAAGCTTTCTTT. Translation gives CASSSTRGAEAFF.

This chain links TRBV11-1 with TRBJ2-7; a weak D match, TRBD1 (6 bases). Per the germline V gene, CDR1 is SGHAT and CDR2 is FQDESV (reference sequence). The V end lost 3 bases, the J end lost 1 base, and 7 bases lay between the germline ends. The CDR3 totals 13 residues. The chain's CDR3 is CASSFTGSYEQYV. CDR3 sequence (DNA): TGTGCCAGCAGCTTTACAGGGTCCTACGAGCAGTACGTC.

The gene calls are TRBV19 and TRBJ2-1; D unresolved. The CDR3 has 11 amino acids. Between the trimmed V and J ends, which lost 4 bases and 7 bases, there was a span of 5 bases. From germline, CDR1 is LNHDA and CDR2 SQIVND (reference sequence). CDR3 DNA sequence: TGTGCCAGTAGTACCTTTAATGAGCAGTTCTTC. Encoded protein: CASSTFNEQFF.

The chain couples TRBV5-1 to TRBJ2-3; D not certain. Trimming removed 0 bases from V and 0 bases from J, with 8 bases in between. The CDR3 length is 15 residues. Germline CDR1 SGHRS, CDR2 YFSETQ. DNA of the CDR3: TGCGCCAGCAGCTTGGCCGAGTACAGCACAGATACGCAGTATTTT. This gives the protein CASSLAEYSTDTQYF. Together with reference TRBV5-1 and TRBJ2-3, the CDR3 gives the full variable domain: KAGVTQTPRYLIKTRGQQVTLSCSPISGHRSVSWYQQTPGQGLQFLFEYFSETQRNKGNFPGRFSGRQFSNSRSEMNVSTLELGDSALYLCASSLAEYSTDTQYFGPGTRLTVL.

The chain recombines TRBV4-2 with TRBJ2-7; TRBD2 matches 9 bases. Germline V CDR1 and CDR2: LGHNA, YNFKEQ. There are 16 residues in the CDR3. The V segment lost 0 bases and the J segment 2 bases; nucleotides outside the gene matches: 5. The CDR3 region is CASSQDPSGVTYEQYF. The CDR3 DNA reads as TGTGCCAGCAGCCAAGATCCTAGCGGGGTTACCTACGAGCAGTACTTC.

CDR3 sequence: CASSLRVNTGELFF. DNA of the CDR3: TGTGCCAGCAGCTTGCGGGTGAACACCGGGGAGCTGTTTTTT. The chain recombines TRBV7-8 with TRBJ2-2; D possibly corresponds to TRBD2 (5 bases). CDR1 and CDR2 (germline): SGHVS, FQNEAQ. The CDR3 is made up of 14 amino acids. Trimming pared 3 bases from V and 1 base from J, leaving 6 bases between.

This chain links TRBV4-3 with TRBJ2-2, with a possible D match to TRBD2 (5 bases). This CDR3 region has 14 residues. The V gene's germline CDR1 is LGHNA and CDR2 YSLEER. V was trimmed by 1 base and J by 7 bases, leaving 10 bases between them. The CDR3 DNA follows: TGCGCCAGCAGCCAAGCGGAGGACGGCGGGGAGCTGTTTTTT. Residues: CASSQAEDGGELFF.

The chain links TRBV28 to TRBJ1-5; D is uncertain. Germline V lookup: CDR1 MDHEN, CDR2 SYDVKM. The CDR3 has 14 residues. V was clipped by 5 bases and J by 6 bases, with 14 bases between them. The CDR3 DNA is TGTGCCAGCAGTACGGACCAGCCCCTTCAGCCCCAGCATTTT. Its protein product is CASSTDQPLQPQHF.

This clone was seen a single time. The chain has TRBV7-8 and TRBJ1-2; TRBD1 agrees at 7 bases. Looked up from germline, CDR1 is SGHVS and CDR2 is FQNEAQ. The ends lost 8 bases at V and 2 bases at J; junction bases unmatched: 2. This CDR3 region has 12 residues. The CDR3 DNA reads as TGTGCCAGCGGGGACAGAAACTATGGCTACACCTTC. The encoded protein is CASGDRNYGYTF.

This clone showed up just a few times. The rearrangement links TRBV6-6 to TRBJ1-5; no clear D. The germline V gene encodes CDR1 MNHNY and CDR2 SVGAGI (reference sequence). The CDR3 is 13 residues long. The V end lost 6 bases, the J end lost 1 base, and 7 bases lay between the germline ends. This CDR3 is CASRTDSNQPQHF. In DNA, the CDR3 is TGTGCCAGCAGAACGGACAGCAATCAGCCCCAGCATTTT.

This clone was observed a few times. Other DNA sequences of this sample code for an identical CDR3. The CDR3 is CASSLGASTGELFF. The CDR3 DNA sequence: TGTGCCAGCAGTTTGGGGGCTTCCACCGGGGAGCTGTTTTTT. The chain carries TRBV27 and TRBJ2-2; D is perhaps TRBD1 (6 bases). The CDR3 totals 14 residues. Germline V gives CDR1 MNHEY, CDR2 SMNVEV (reference sequence). V gave up 3 bases and J gave up 4 bases, with 9 bases separating them.

V usage is TRBV28 and J usage is TRBJ1-4, with TRBD1 matching over 7 bases. The CDR3 has 17 amino acids. Germline CDR1 MDHEN, CDR2 SYDVKM. Trimming cost V 5 bases and J 12 bases; bases outside gene matches: 21. CDR3 coding DNA: TGTGCCAGCAGTCCCTTGGGACAGATCGGCCTGAGGGATGAACTGTTTTTT. Its translation: CASSPLGQIGLRDELFF.

The chain joins TRBV2 to TRBJ2-7, with unresolved D. V lost 8 bases to trimming and J lost 2 bases, with 13 bases between them. CDR1 and CDR2 (germline): SNHLY, FYNNEI. The CDR3 has 13 residues. The CDR3 is CASVPAGTYEQYF. DNA of the CDR3: TGTGCCAGCGTCCCAGCAGGAACCTACGAGCAGTACTTC.

The chain combines TRBV11-2 with TRBJ1-2; D perhaps matches TRBD1 (5 bases). Looked up from germline, CDR1 is SGHAT and CDR2 is FQNNGV. Trimming pared 0 bases from V and 8 bases from J, leaving 19 bases between. The length of the CDR3 is 16 residues. CDR3 bases: TGTGCCAGCAGCTTAGATCTAAATCCAGGGATGGTAGGCTACACCTTC. Its protein is CASSLDLNPGMVGYTF.

The gene calls are TRBV19 and TRBJ1-1; TRBD1 might be the D (5 bases). The CDR3 totals 18 residues. V lost 3 bases and J lost 4, with 24 bases in between. Per germline, CDR1 LNHDA and CDR2 SQIVND (reference sequence). This chain's CDR3 is CASSITLTGSIGGTEAFF. CDR3 sequence (DNA): TGTGCCAGTAGTATTACCCTTACAGGCTCCATTGGGGGCACTGAAGCTTTCTTT.

V is TRBV4-3 and J is TRBJ2-5; the D is unclear. The CDR3 has 15 residues. Germline-derived CDR1 and CDR2 are LGHNA and YSLEER. Trimming stripped 1 base from V and 4 bases from J, with 13 bases between. This chain's CDR3 is CASSQAASFPETQYF. In nucleotides, the CDR3 is TGCGCCAGCAGCCAAGCCGCCAGCTTCCCAGAGACCCAGTACTTC.